A selection of T cell receptor beta chains follows, all from one sample in a study of tumor-infiltrating lymphocytes in primary liver carcinoma. Each CDR3 protein is one row after TCRdb ran MiXCR on the multiplex PCR reads. The top ten hold approximately 13% of the sample, which has roughly 78,000 distinct CDR3 sequences, 70% to 80% seen once. Specimen: liver tumor tissue from sampling region 4. All receptors derive from a woman aged 60-75 years with primary liver carcinoma and hepatitis B virus infection. Both conserved end residues are trimmed from each CDR3. Clone sizes are given selectively: once, few, many, or a class where the clone is expanded.

clone_size j_call v_call cdr3_aa
- TRBJ1-1 TRBV21-1 ASSKGEGRTEAF
once TRBJ2-1 TRBV11-2 ASSSMSGVNEQF
- TRBJ2-7 TRBV5-6 ASSFFADYSYEQY
- TRBJ2-3 TRBV29-1 SVDGGDTDTHY
- TRBJ2-5 TRBV6-6 ASRYSASGRTGETQY
medium-sized TRBJ1-3 TRBV12-3/TRBV12-4 ATIQGTSGNTIY
- TRBJ2-7 TRBV6-1 ACSGAFEGYEHY
- TRBJ1-1 TRBV11-2 ASSSKQAVTI
many TRBJ2-1 TRBV12-3/TRBV12-4 ASSLAREQF
- TRBJ2-1 TRBV10-2 ANRALESVNEQF
- TRBJ2-3 TRBV6-5 ASKLGQGSDTQY
few TRBJ1-1 TRBV10-3 AISGSHNTEAF
- TRBJ2-1 TRBV12-3/TRBV12-4 ASSLEGTSSNEQF
- TRBJ2-3 TRBV11-3 ASSLVPGGTDTHY
- TRBJ2-1 TRBV28 ASSSSGRAGLSNIEQF
many TRBJ1-5 TRBV5-5 ASSLSEGHGQPQH
few TRBJ2-7 TRBV11-2 ASGGVLYEQN
- TRBJ2-1 TRBV11-3 ASSLTRAYNKQI
- TRBJ2-1 TRBV18 VISLGQANEQF
few TRBJ2-5 TRBV7-9 ASSPGGVMETQY
- TRBJ1-1 TRBV28 ASSFEDKYEAF
few TRBJ2-7 TRBV24-1 ATSDIGTGHYGQY
few TRBJ2-1 TRBV20-1 SARARSGYNEQF
once TRBJ2-3 TRBV7-9 ASSLATSGSSDTQY
- TRBJ2-7 TRBV6-1 ASTYGPRSPYEQY
once TRBJ2-5 TRBV12-3/TRBV12-4 ASSPLRAGVGRAETQY
- TRBJ2-2 TRBV6-6 GSNYSKDRVTNTGELF
once TRBJ2-6 TRBV11-1 ASSLADSSFGANVLT
medium-sized TRBJ1-1 TRBV6-5 ASSYSWDGPEAF
- TRBJ2-3 TRBV6-5 ASNYSASDTDTQY
many TRBJ2-5 TRBV30 AWSPGNQETQY
many TRBJ1-1 TRBV7-9 ASSFSAGGTEAF
- TRBJ2-3 TRBV9 ASSLSWGSTDTQY
- TRBJ1-1 TRBV6-5 TSSYSQQGATEAF
many TRBJ2-3 TRBV5-1 ASSSSGRTDTQY
- TRBJ2-7 TRBV29-1 SVSGRKSHEQY
- TRBJ2-4 TRBV10-3 AVSDVDSKNIQY
- TRBJ2-3 TRBV7-3 ASSLTGPGQAGGPKPTDTRY
- TRBJ2-2 TRBV6-4 TSSDSNTGELF
- TRBJ2-7 TRBV11-3 ASSLGTRGNYEEY
- TRBJ2-7 TRBV6-5 ANLPGQGSNGQY
many TRBJ2-5 TRBV28 ASSLNGLETQY
- TRBJ1-5 TRBV12-3/TRBV12-4 ASSLGVPRGQPQH
once TRBJ1-1 TRBV10-1 ANSEHRDNYEAF
- TRBJ1-4 TRBV11-3 ASSVRGANEELY
many TRBJ1-4 TRBV29-1 SVGNRGNEKLF
- TRBJ2-7 TRBV11-2 ASSLEWWQVQEQY
many TRBJ2-7 TRBV7-8 ASSLDRVGEQY
- TRBJ1-4 TRBV7-9 ASSSLHLGEKLF
- TRBJ2-1 TRBV29-1 SVGLAGVHYNEQL
- TRBJ2-3 TRBV4-1 ASSQESLGWSTDTQY
- TRBJ2-7 TRBV6-5 ACSYVAGGAYEQY
many TRBJ2-3 TRBV28 ASRTGTDTQY
- TRBJ1-1 TRBV6-6 ASNMTGNTEAF
- TRBJ2-3 TRBV29-1 SATTTGDTQN
- TRBJ1-1 TRBV28 ASSFGGAPTEVF
- TRBJ2-2 TRBV11-2 ASSPPQGPAGELL
once TRBJ2-1 TRBV28 ASRLRGGRSSSYNEQF
many TRBJ2-3 TRBV6-5 ASSYSASGTDTQY